This TCR beta chain came from a study of early T cells in non-severe SARS-CoV-2 infection. As for the study in general: Alpha and beta chains were unpaired, from unsorted whole-blood bulk RNA.

Germline lookup yields CDR1 LGHDT and CDR2 YNNKEL (reference sequence). The CDR3 runs 16 residues. V dropped 0 bases and J dropped 3 bases, with 15 bases sitting between them. Many counts were recorded for this clonotype. TCRdb reprocessed the 5' RACE reads with MiXCR, giving one entry per CDR3 protein. Of over 35,000 distinct CDR3 sequences in the sample, around 6.1% were seen once. The sequence derives from an adult who was a healthcare worker with PCR-confirmed SARS-CoV-2 infection or an uninfected control (not recorded which). V usage is TRBV3-1 and J usage is TRBJ2-7; possible D gene TRBD1, 6 bases. Source: whole blood, taken at baseline. CDR3 in DNA: TGTGCCAGCAGCCAAGACCGCCGACAGGCTTACTACGAGCAGTACTTC. Translating gives CASSQDRRQAYYEQYF.